In its sample, the clone carrying this TCR beta chain was seen a few times. Its antigen is unidentified. This specimen comes from a study of blood T cells in healthy people across ages. Study-level findings and limits: Investigators viewed diversity estimates from one million T cells as underestimates, the study reported.

Primers used in a second PCR of roughly 6 to 12 cycles were a sample-barcoded 5' primer and a J-beta primer mix. TCRdb used MiXCR to reprocess the 5' RACE reads, holding one entry per CDR3 protein. The sample contains approximately 800,000 distinct CDR3 sequences, more than 25% of which appear only once. From germline, CDR1 is DFQATT and CDR2 SNEGSKA (reference sequence). The V end was cut by 6 bases, the J end by 4 bases, with 16 bases between. The CDR3 runs to 13 residues. This sample was also put to use in a study of T cells of mothers and their children.

The receptor comes from a boy aged 10-17 years in good health. V is TRBV20-1 and J is TRBJ2-7, with D possibly TRBD1 on 5 matching bases. The sequenced sample consisted of blood. The CDR3: CSAPKQVGYEQYF. The CDR3 bases are TGCAGTGCCCCGAAACAGGTGGGGTACGAGCAGTACTTC.